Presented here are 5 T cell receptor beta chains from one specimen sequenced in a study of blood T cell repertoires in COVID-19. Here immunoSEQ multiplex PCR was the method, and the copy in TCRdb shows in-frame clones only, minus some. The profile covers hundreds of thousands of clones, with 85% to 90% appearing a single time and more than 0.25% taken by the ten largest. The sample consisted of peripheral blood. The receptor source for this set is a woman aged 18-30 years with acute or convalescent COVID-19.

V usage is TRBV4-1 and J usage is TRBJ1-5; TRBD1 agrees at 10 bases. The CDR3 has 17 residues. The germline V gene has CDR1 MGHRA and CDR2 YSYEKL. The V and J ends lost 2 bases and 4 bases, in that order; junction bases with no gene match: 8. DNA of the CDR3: TGCGCCAGCAGCCAAACCCCGACAGGGGGCAGGAATCAGCCCCAGCATTTT. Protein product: CASSQTPTGGRNQPQHF.

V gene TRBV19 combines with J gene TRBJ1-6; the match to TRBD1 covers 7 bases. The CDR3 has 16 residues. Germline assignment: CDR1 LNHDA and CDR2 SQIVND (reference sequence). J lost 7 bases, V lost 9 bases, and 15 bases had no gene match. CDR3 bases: TGTGCCAGCCCACCAGAGGGGGCGATTCCGAATTCACCCCTCCACTTT. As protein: CASPPEGAIPNSPLHF.

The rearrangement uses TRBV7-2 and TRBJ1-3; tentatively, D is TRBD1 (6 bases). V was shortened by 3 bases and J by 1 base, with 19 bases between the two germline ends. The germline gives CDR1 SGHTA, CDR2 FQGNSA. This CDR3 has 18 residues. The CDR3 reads CASSFSTTGTLSGNTIYF. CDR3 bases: TGTGCCAGCAGCTTCAGCACTACAGGGACCCTATCTGGAAACACCATATATTTT.

The DNA of the CDR3 is TGTGCCAGCAGTTATCATGCGGGACAGGGCTACAATGAGCAGTTCTTC. Translated: CASSYHAGQGYNEQFF. This sequence joins TRBV6-5 and TRBJ2-1; 9 nucleotides agree with TRBD1. Germline-derived CDR1 and CDR2 are MNHEY and SVGAGI. J was trimmed by 3 bases and V by 3 bases; bases with no gene match: 6. The CDR3 sequence is 16 residues long.

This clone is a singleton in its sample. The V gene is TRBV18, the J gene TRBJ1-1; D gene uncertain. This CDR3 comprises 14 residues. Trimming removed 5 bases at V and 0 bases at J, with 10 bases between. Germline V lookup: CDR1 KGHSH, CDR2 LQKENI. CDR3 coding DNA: TGTGCCAGCTCATCTCCCGACATGAACACTGAAGCTTTCTTT. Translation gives CASSSPDMNTEAFF.